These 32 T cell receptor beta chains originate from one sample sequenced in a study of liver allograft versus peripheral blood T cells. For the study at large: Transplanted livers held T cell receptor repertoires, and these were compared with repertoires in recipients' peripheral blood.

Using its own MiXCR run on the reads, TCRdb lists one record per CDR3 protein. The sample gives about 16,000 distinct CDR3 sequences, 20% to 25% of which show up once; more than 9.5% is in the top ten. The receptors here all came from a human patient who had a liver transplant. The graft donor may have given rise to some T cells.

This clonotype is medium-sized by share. DNA of the CDR3: TGTGCCAGCTCACAAGGGTTCAGCACAGATACGCAGTATTTT. Its protein is CASSQGFSTDTQYF. J is TRBJ2-3 and V is TRBV18; no reliable D call. V was trimmed by 4 bases and J by 0 bases, leaving 8 bases between them. The CDR3 loop spans 14 amino acids. Germline V gene sequence: CDR1 KGHSH, CDR2 LQKENI.

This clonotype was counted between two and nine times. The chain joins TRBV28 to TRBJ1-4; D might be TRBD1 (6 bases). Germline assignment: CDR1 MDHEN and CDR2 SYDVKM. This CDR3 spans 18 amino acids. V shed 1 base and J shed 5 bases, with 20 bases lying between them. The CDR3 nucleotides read TGTGCCAGCAGTTTATTCGCCCCCTTTGGCAGGGGAAATGAAAAACTGTTTTTT. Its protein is CASSLFAPFGRGNEKLFF.

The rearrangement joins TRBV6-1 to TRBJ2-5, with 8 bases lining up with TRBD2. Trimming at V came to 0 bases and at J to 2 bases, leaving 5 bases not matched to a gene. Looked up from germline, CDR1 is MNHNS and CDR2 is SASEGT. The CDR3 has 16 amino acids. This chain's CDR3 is CASSEAPGGVQETQYF. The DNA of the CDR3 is TGTGCCAGCAGTGAAGCGCCGGGGGGGGTACAAGAGACCCAGTACTTC.

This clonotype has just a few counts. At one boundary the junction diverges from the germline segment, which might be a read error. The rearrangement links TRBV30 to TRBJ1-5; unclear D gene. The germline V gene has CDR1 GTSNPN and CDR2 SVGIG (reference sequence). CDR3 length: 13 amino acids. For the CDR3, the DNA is TGTGCCTGGAGTGTAAAGGACTCGCAGCTCCAGCATTTT. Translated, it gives CAWSVKDSQLQHF.

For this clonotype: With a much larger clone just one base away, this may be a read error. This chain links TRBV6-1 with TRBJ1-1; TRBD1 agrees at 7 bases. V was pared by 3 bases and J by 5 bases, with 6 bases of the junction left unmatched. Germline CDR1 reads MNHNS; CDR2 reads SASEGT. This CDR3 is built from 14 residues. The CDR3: CASSDLGQRTEAFF. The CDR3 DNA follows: TGTGCCAGCAGTGACTTGGGACAGCGGACTGAAGCTTTCTTT.

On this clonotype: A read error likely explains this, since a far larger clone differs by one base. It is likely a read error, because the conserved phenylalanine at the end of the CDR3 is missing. The CDR3 spells CASSYPRDLFYEQYS. CDR3 nucleotide sequence: TGTGCCAGCAGTTACCCCAGGGACCTTTTTTACGAGCAGTACTCC. V gene TRBV6-6 combines with J gene TRBJ2-7; D might be TRBD1 or TRBD2, each matching 5 bases. The CDR3 runs to 15 residues. Deletions cut 2 bases from V and 4 bases from J, with 15 bases between. Germline V gene data show CDR1 as MNHNY and CDR2 as SVGAGI (reference sequence).

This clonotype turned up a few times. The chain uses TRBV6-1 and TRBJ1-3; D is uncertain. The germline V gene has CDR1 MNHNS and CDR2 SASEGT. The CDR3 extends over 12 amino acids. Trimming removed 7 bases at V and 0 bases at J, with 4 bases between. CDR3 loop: CASTISGNTIYF. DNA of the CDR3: TGTGCCAGCACCATCTCTGGAAACACCATATATTTT.

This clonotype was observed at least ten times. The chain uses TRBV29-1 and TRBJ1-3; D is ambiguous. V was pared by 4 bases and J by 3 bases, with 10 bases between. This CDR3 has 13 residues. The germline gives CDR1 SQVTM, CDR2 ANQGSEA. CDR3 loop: CSVVQLNGNTIYF. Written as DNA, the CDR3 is TGCAGCGTTGTGCAACTAAATGGAAACACCATATATTTT.

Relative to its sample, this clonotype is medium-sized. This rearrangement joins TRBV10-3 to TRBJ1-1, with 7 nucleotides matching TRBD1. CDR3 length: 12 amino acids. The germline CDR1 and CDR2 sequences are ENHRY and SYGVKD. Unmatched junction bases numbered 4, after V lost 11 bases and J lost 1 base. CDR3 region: CAGGTANTEAFF. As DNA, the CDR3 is TGTGCCGGGGGGACAGCGAACACTGAAGCTTTCTTT.

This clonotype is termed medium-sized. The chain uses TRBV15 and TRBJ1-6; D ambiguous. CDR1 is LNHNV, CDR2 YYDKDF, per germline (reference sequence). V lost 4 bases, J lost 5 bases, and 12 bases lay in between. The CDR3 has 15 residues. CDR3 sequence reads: CATSTKTRDNSPLHF. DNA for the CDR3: TGTGCCACCAGCACTAAGACGCGAGATAATTCACCCCTCCACTTT. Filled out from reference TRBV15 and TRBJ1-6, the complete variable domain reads DAMVIQNPRYQVTQFGKPVTLSCSQTLNHNVMYWYQQKSSQAPKLLFHYYDKDFNNEADTPDNFQSRRPNTSFCFLDIRSPGLGDTAMYLCATSTKTRDNSPLHFGNGTRLTVT.

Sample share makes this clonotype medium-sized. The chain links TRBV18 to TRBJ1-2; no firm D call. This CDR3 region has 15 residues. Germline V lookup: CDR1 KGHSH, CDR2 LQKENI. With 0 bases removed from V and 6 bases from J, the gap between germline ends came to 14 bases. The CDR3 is CASSPPVGRTNGYTF. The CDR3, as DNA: TGTGCCAGCTCACCACCCGTGGGCAGGACGAATGGCTACACCTTC.

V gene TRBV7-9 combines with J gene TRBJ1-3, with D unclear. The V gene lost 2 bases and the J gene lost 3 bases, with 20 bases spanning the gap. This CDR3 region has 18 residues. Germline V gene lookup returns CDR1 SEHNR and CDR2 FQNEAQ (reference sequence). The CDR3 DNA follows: TGTGCCAGCAGCTTAAGAAGGACGGGTGAAAAGGGTGGAAACACCATATATTTT. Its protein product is CASSLRRTGEKGGNTIYF.

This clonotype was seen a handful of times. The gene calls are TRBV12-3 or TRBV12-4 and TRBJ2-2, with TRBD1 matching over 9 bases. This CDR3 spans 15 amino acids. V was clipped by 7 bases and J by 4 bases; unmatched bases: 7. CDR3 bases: TGTGCCAGCAACCCGGGGGGACAGGGCACCGGGGAGCTGTTTTTT. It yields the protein CASNPGGQGTGELFF.

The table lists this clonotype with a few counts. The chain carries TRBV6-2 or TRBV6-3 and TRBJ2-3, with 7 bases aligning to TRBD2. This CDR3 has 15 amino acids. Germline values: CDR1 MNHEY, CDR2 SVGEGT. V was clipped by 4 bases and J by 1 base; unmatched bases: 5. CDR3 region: CASSWEGLGTDTQYF. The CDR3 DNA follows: TGTGCCAGCAGTTGGGAGGGCCTCGGCACAGATACGCAGTATTTT.

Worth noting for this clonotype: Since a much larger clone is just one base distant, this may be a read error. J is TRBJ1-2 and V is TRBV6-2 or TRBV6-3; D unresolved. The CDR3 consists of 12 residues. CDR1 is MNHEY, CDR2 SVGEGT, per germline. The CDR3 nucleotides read TGTGCCAGCAGCCACCGGGAGAGTGGCTGCACCTTC. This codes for CASSHRESGCTF.

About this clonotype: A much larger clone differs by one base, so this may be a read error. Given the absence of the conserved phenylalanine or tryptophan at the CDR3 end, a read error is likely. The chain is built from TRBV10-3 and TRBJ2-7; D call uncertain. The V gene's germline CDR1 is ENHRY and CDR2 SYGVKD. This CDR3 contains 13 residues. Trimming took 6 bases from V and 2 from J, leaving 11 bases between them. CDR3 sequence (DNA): TGTGCCATCAGGAACCAGGAAGCCTACGAGCAGTACTTA. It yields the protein CAIRNQEAYEQYL.

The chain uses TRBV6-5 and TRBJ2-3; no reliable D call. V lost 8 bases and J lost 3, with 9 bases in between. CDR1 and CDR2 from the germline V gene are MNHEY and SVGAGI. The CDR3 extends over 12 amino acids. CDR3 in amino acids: CASEETTDTQYF. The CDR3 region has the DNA TGTGCCAGCGAAGAGACTACAGATACGCAGTATTTT.

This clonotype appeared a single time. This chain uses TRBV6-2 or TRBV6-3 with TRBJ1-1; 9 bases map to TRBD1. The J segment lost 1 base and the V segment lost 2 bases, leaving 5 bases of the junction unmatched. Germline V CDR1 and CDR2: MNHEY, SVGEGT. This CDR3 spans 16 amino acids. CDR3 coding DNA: TGTGCCAGCAGTTACACGGGACAGGGAGGGAACACTGAAGCTTTCTTT. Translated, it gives CASSYTGQGGNTEAFF.

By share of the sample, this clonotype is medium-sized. The CDR3 loop is CASSPPGQGYEKLFF. CDR3 sequence (DNA): TGTGCCAGCTCACCACCGGGACAGGGCTATGAAAAACTGTTTTTT. V usage is TRBV18 and J usage is TRBJ1-4, with 9 positions matching TRBD1. Per germline, CDR1 KGHSH and CDR2 LQKENI. The CDR3 has 15 residues. J gave up 6 bases and V 0 bases, and 2 bases lay outside the gene matches.

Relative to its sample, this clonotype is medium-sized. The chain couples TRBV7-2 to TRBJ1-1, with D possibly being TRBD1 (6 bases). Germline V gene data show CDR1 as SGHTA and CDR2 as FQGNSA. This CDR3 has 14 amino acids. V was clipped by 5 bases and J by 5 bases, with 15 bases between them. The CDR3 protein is CASSRGHRVTEAFF. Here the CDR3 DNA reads TGTGCCAGCAGCCGGGGGCATCGGGTTACTGAAGCTTTCTTT.

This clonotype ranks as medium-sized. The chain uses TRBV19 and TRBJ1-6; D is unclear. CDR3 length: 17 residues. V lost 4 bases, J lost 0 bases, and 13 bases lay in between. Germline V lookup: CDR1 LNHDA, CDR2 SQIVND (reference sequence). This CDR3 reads CASSKGGPSSYNSPLHF. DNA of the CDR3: TGTGCCAGTAGTAAAGGAGGCCCTAGCTCCTATAATTCACCCCTCCACTTT.

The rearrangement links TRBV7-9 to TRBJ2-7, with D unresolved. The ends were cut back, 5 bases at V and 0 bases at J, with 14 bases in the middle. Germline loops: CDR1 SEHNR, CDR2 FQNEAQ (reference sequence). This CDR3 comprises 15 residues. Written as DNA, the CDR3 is TGTGCCAGCAGCGGGCCGCGGACGTCCTCCTACGAGCAGTACTTC. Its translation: CASSGPRTSSYEQYF.

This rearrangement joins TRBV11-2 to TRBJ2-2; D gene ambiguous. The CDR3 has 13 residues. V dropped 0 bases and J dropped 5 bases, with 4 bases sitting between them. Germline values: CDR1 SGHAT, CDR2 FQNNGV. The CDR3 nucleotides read TGTGCCAGCAGCTTAGAGGGGACCGGGGAGCTGTTTTTT. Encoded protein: CASSLEGTGELFF. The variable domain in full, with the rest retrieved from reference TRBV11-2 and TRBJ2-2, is EAGVAQSPRYKIIEKRQSVAFWCNPISGHATLYWYQQILGQGPKLLIQFQNNGVVDDSQLPKDRFSAERLKGVDSTLKIQPAKLEDSAVYLCASSLEGTGELFFGEGSRLTVL.

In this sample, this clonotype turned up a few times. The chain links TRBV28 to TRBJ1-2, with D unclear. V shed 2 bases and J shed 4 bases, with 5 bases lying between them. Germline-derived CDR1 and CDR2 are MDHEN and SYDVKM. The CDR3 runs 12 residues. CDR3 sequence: CASSLRLYGYTF. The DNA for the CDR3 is TGTGCCAGCAGTTTACGGCTCTATGGCTACACCTTC.

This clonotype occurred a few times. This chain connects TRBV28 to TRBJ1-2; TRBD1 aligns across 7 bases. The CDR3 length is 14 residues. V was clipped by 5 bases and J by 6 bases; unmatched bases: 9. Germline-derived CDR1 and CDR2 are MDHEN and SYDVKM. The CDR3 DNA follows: TGTGCCAGCAGTCCCATTTACAGGGGCCATGGCTACACCTTC. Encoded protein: CASSPIYRGHGYTF.

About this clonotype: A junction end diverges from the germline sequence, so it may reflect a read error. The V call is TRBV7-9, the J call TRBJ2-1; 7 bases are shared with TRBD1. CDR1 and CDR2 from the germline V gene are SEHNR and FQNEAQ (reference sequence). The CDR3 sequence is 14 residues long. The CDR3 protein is CASILPGTDNEQFF. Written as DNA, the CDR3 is TGTGCCAGCATCTTACCCGGGACAGACAATGAGCAGTTCTTC.

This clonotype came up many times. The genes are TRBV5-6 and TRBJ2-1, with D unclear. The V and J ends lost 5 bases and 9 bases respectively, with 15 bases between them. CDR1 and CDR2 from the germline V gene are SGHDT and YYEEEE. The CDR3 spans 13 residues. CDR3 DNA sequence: TGTGCCAGCAGTGAGGAGCTCCAGACTGAGCAGTTCTTC. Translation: CASSEELQTEQFF.

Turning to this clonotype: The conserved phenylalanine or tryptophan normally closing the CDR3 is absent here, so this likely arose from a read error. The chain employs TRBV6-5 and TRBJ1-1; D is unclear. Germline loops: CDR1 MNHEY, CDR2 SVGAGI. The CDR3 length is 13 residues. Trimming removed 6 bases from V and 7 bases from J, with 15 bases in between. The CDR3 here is CASRYGGKNEAFV. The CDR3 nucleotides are TGTGCCAGCAGGTACGGTGGGAAAAATGAAGCTTTCGTT.

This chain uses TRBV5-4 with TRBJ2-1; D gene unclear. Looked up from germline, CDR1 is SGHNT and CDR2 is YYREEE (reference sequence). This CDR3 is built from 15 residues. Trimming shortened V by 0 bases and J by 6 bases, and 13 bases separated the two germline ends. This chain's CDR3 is CASSLAEESLNEQFF. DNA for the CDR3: TGTGCCAGCAGCTTGGCCGAGGAGTCCCTCAATGAGCAGTTCTTC.

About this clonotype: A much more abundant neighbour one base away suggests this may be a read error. Here the CDR3 reads CASRQTSWGNTGELFF. In nucleotides, the CDR3 is TGTGCCAGCAGACAGACTAGCTGGGGGAACACCGGGGAGCTGTTTTTT. The V call is TRBV7-2, the J call TRBJ2-2; 7 nucleotides align to TRBD2. CDR1 and CDR2 from the germline V gene are SGHTA and FQGNSA. The trim removed 6 bases at V and 1 base at J, leaving 8 bases unmatched. This CDR3 comprises 16 residues. Full variable domain (outside the CDR3, taken from reference TRBV7-2 and TRBJ2-2): GAGVSQSPSNKVTEKGKDVELRCDPISGHTALYWYRQSLGQGLEFLIYFQGNSAPDKSGLPSDRFSAERTGGSVSTLTIQRTQQEDSAVYLCASRQTSWGNTGELFFGEGSRLTVL.

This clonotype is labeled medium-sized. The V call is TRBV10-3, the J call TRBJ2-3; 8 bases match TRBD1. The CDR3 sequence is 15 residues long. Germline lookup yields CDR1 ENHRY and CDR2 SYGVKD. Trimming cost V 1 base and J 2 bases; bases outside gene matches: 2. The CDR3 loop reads CAISEWDRYTDTQYF. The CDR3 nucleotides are TGTGCCATCAGTGAGTGGGACAGGTACACAGATACGCAGTATTTT.

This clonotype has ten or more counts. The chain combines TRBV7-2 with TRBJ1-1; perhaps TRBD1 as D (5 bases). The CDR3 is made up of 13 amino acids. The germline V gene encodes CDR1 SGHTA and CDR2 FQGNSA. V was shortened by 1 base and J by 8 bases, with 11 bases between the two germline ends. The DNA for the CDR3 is TGTGCCAGCAGCTTAGAGTTCGGGGCAGAAGCTTTCTTT. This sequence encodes CASSLEFGAEAFF.